The 21 T cell receptor beta chains given below trace back to one sample, sequenced in a study of OX40 agonist ivuxolimab in advanced cancers. The table came from immunoSEQ multiplex PCR; TCRdb's copy has only in-frame clones and leaves some out. The data contain around 80,000 clones, approximately 89% of them singletons. The sequences come from CD4+ or CD8+ T cells sorted from blood, collected in a trial of the OX40 agonist ivuxolimab. The receptors shown here come from an adult with an advanced solid tumor such as melanoma, head and neck, liver or kidney cancer.

The V gene is TRBV9, the J gene TRBJ2-2; 10 nucleotides agree with TRBD2. The CDR3 is 15 amino acids. The V segment lost 3 bases and the J segment 1 base; nucleotides outside the gene matches: 0. Germline V CDR1 and CDR2: SGDLS, YYNGEE. In DNA form, the CDR3 reads TGTGCCAGCAGCGCTAGCGGGGGGAACACCGGGGAGCTGTTTTTT. Translating gives CASSASGGNTGELFF.

The chain employs TRBV5-1 and TRBJ2-7; D is uncertain. The CDR3 extends over 17 amino acids. Germline V gene data show CDR1 as SGHRS and CDR2 as YFSETQ. V dropped 2 bases and J dropped 1 base, with 19 bases sitting between them. The CDR3 DNA reads as TGCGCCAGCAGCTTAGGCACCGGGCTGTCCTTTTCCTACGAGCAGTACTTC. It translates to CASSLGTGLSFSYEQYF.

V is TRBV5-4 and J is TRBJ1-2, with D unclear. V lost 0 bases, J lost 4 bases, and 10 bases lay in between. Germline-derived CDR1 and CDR2 are SGHNT and YYREEE (reference sequence). This CDR3 contains 14 residues. The chain's CDR3 is CASSLVDPFYGYTF. The CDR3 region has the DNA TGTGCCAGCAGCTTGGTCGACCCTTTCTATGGCTACACCTTC.

The chain is built from TRBV5-1 and TRBJ1-4; no firm D call. In germline, CDR1 is SGHRS, CDR2 YFSETQ. The CDR3 totals 13 residues. The germline V and J ends were trimmed by 4 bases and 0 bases, with 4 bases remaining between them. The CDR3 protein is CASSVATNEKLFF. The CDR3 DNA is TGCGCCAGCAGCGTTGCAACTAATGAAAAACTGTTTTTT.

The J gene is TRBJ2-3, the V gene TRBV7-9; no clear D. Germline V CDR1 and CDR2: SEHNR, FQNEAQ (reference sequence). Trimming removed 8 bases from V and 0 bases from J, with 12 bases in between. This CDR3 has 14 residues. The CDR3 DNA reads as TGTGCCAGCGCTCGAGGTGCTAGCACAGATACGCAGTATTTT. This gives the protein CASARGASTDTQYF.

The chain joins TRBV11-2 to TRBJ1-3, with unresolved D. Deletions cut 1 base from V and 1 base from J, with 5 bases between. The CDR3 spans 14 residues. The germline CDR1 and CDR2 sequences are SGHAT and FQNNGV. Here the CDR3 DNA reads TGTGCCAGCAGCTTAGGGCTGTCTGGAAACACCATATATTTT. Its translation: CASSLGLSGNTIYF.

The rearrangement uses TRBV6-5 and TRBJ2-5; D tentatively fits TRBD1 or TRBD2 (5 bases each). V was pared by 2 bases and J by 11 bases, with 9 bases between. The CDR3 covers 11 residues. Germline loops: CDR1 MNHEY, CDR2 SVGAGI. The CDR3 protein is CASSYLGAQYF. The CDR3 nucleotides are TGTGCCAGCAGTTACCTCGGGGCACAGTACTTC.

V and J are TRBV2 and TRBJ2-7; possibly TRBD2 for D (5 bases). This CDR3 contains 13 residues. V gave up 7 bases and J gave up 6 bases, with 16 bases separating them. Germline V CDR1 and CDR2: SNHLY, FYNNEI. CDR3 protein: CASIPVGAVEQYF. The DNA of the CDR3 is TGTGCCAGCATCCCAGTGGGAGCTGTCGAGCAGTACTTC.

CDR3 sequence: CASRLTGTSGRGNEQFF. The DNA for the CDR3 is TGTGCCAGCAGACTTACCGGGACTAGCGGGAGGGGGAATGAGCAGTTCTTC. The chain employs TRBV11-2 and TRBJ2-1; 16 bases align to TRBD2. The V gene end was trimmed by 6 bases and the J gene end by 7 bases; junction bases not matched to a gene: 9. Germline V CDR1 and CDR2: SGHAT, FQNNGV. CDR3 size: 17 residues.

V usage is TRBV9 and J usage is TRBJ1-6, with TRBD1 identical over 8 bases. The CDR3 is 14 amino acids. V shed 0 bases and J 15 bases; nucleotides not matched to a gene: 8. Per germline, CDR1 SGDLS and CDR2 YYNGEE. As DNA, the CDR3 is TGTGCCAGCAGCGTAGGTACCCAGGGGGCCGTCCTCCACTTT. This translates into CASSVGTQGAVLHF.

The chain combines TRBV10-1 with TRBJ2-2; no firm D call. This CDR3 has 14 residues. Trimming shortened V by 1 base and J by 7 bases, and 10 bases separated the two germline ends. Germline CDR1 WNHNN, CDR2 SYGVQD (reference sequence). CDR3 sequence (DNA): TGCGCCAGCAGTGAGTTAGGCGGTGTCGGGGAGCTGTTTTTT. Translated, it gives CASSELGGVGELFF.

The chain combines TRBV2 with TRBJ2-7, with TRBD2 identical over 10 bases. J was trimmed by 3 bases and V by 3 bases; bases with no gene match: 5. Germline V CDR1 and CDR2: SNHLY, FYNNEI. The CDR3 has 15 amino acids. The DNA for the CDR3 is TGTGCCAGCAGTGATCGTCTAGCGGGAGTCTACGAGCAGTACTTC. Translating gives CASSDRLAGVYEQYF.

On this clone itself: In the same sample, other DNA sequences code for this CDR3. The chain combines TRBV5-1 with TRBJ2-1; TRBD1 might be the D (5 bases). V lost 4 bases and J lost 4, with 12 bases in between. CDR3 length: 14 amino acids. From germline, CDR1 is SGHRS and CDR2 YFSETQ. Written as DNA, the CDR3 is TGCGCCAGCAGCCCAGGACAACTTTACAATGAGCAGTTCTTC. Encoded protein: CASSPGQLYNEQFF.

This clone was seen a few times. This chain connects TRBV11-2 to TRBJ2-7; D gene unclear. The germline V gene encodes CDR1 SGHAT and CDR2 FQNNGV. With 5 bases removed from V and 0 bases from J, the gap between germline ends came to 14 bases. The CDR3 has 15 residues. The CDR3 protein is CASSQTRLRSYEQYF. CDR3 sequence (DNA): TGTGCCAGCAGCCAGACACGGCTCCGCTCCTACGAGCAGTACTTC.

This chain joins TRBV7-9 and TRBJ2-3; 9 bases align to TRBD1. V shed 5 bases, J shed 4 bases, and the junction held 7 bases outside the gene matches. Looked up from germline, CDR1 is SEHNR and CDR2 is FQNEAQ (reference sequence). CDR3 length: 15 residues. CDR3 protein: CASSLRTGVADTQYF. For the CDR3, the DNA is TGTGCCAGCAGCCTGCGGACAGGGGTAGCAGATACGCAGTATTTT.

This clone is a singleton in its sample. In DNA form, the CDR3 reads TGCGCCAGCAGCTTGGTGCCTCGGACTAGCGGGAGCTCCTACGAGCAGTACTTC. This encodes CASSLVPRTSGSSYEQYF. This sequence joins TRBV5-1 and TRBJ2-7; 13 nucleotides match TRBD2. This CDR3 region has 18 residues. The germline gives CDR1 SGHRS, CDR2 YFSETQ. Trimming took 0 bases from V and 0 from J; bases not matched to a gene: 6.

The chain uses TRBV11-2 and TRBJ2-1; TRBD2 aligns across 12 bases. CDR1 is SGHAT and CDR2 is FQNNGV in the germline V gene. CDR3 size: 18 residues. V lost 5 bases and J lost 0; bases outside the gene matches: 8. CDR3 sequence (DNA): TGTGCCAGCAGCCGCGAGGGACTAGCGGGTGTCTCCTACAATGAGCAGTTCTTC. As protein: CASSREGLAGVSYNEQFF.

The chain combines TRBV6-1 with TRBJ2-1; D uncertain. V lost 1 base and J lost 9, with 4 bases in between. The CDR3 has 11 residues. CDR1 is MNHNS, CDR2 SASEGT, per germline. CDR3 protein: CASSEGTEQFF. The CDR3, as DNA: TGTGCCAGCAGTGAAGGAACTGAGCAGTTCTTC.

The V and J genes are TRBV2 and TRBJ2-1; the D gene is possibly TRBD2 (5 bases). This CDR3 is built from 12 residues. Germline assignment: CDR1 SNHLY and CDR2 FYNNEI. V shed 7 bases and J shed 7 bases, with 11 bases lying between them. This chain's CDR3 is CASTGSGNEQFF. CDR3 in DNA: TGTGCCAGCACGGGGTCTGGTAATGAGCAGTTCTTC.

The chain carries TRBV11-3 and TRBJ2-7, with 9 bases aligning to TRBD1. CDR1 SGHNT and CDR2 YENEEA come from the germline V gene. Germline trimming cut 0 bases from V and 3 bases from J; bases unmatched to any gene: 18. CDR3 length equals 20 residues. The CDR3 sequence: CASSLDQGQGRYYRHYEQYF. DNA of the CDR3: TGTGCCAGCAGCTTAGATCAGGGACAGGGACGCTACTACCGACACTACGAGCAGTACTTC.

This clone was observed once. The gene calls are TRBV6-1 and TRBJ2-7; D call uncertain. This CDR3 is 12 amino acids long. CDR1 is MNHNS, CDR2 SASEGT, per germline. V gave up 2 bases and J gave up 7 bases, with 9 bases separating them. CDR3 DNA sequence: TGTGCCAGCAGTGAATACGTACGGGAGCAGTACTTC. Its protein is CASSEYVREQYF.